Below, 23 T cell receptor beta chains from the same sample are listed, as sequenced in a study of blood T cells in healthy people across ages. Through a sample-barcoded 5' primer and a J-beta primer mix, a second PCR was run for 7 to 11 cycles. TCRdb fed the 5' RACE reads into MiXCR, producing one record per CDR3 protein. This table holds about 620,000 distinct CDR3 sequences, more than 45% found once. The specimen sequenced was blood. Every receptor here comes from a woman of 80 years or more in good health.

V usage is TRBV11-1 and J usage is TRBJ2-4; TRBD1 or TRBD2 may be the D gene (5 bases each). The germline V gene has CDR1 SGHAT and CDR2 FQDESV (reference sequence). V gave up 1 base and J gave up 13 bases, with 23 bases separating them. The length of the CDR3 is 16 residues. CDR3 DNA: TGTGCCAGCAGCTTAGGTCTGGGGCTAGGGAGCAATGAGCAGTACTTC. Encoded protein: CASSLGLGLGSNEQYF.

The CDR3 bases are TGTGCCAGCAGCTTTCAAACCGGGACAGGGGAGGGCTATGGCTACACCTTC. Protein sequence: CASSFQTGTGEGYGYTF. This sequence joins TRBV7-9 and TRBJ1-2, with 10 bases lining up with TRBD1. V was pared by 3 bases and J by 4 bases, with 11 bases of the junction left unmatched. CDR1 is SEHNR and CDR2 is FQNEAQ in the germline V gene (reference sequence). The CDR3 loop spans 17 amino acids.

For the CDR3, the DNA is TGTGCCAGCAGCTACTGGGGGTACAATGAGCAGTTCTTC. Translation: CASSYWGYNEQFF. The rearrangement links TRBV3-1 to TRBJ2-1; D may correspond to TRBD1 or TRBD2 (5 bases each). CDR3 size: 13 residues. CDR1 and CDR2 from the germline V gene are LGHDT and YNNKEL (reference sequence). The V and J ends lost 5 bases and 4 bases respectively, with 9 bases between them.

A word on this clonotype: Given a much more abundant clone one base away, this may be a read error. The J gene is TRBJ2-7, the V gene TRBV5-1; D uncertain. Germline V gives CDR1 SGHRS, CDR2 YFSETQ. Deletions cut 3 bases from V and 4 bases from J, with 8 bases between. The CDR3 spans 12 residues. The CDR3 sequence is CASSSDDYEQYF. CDR3 nucleotides: TGCGCCAGCAGCTCGGACGATTACGAGCAGTACTTC.

The chain carries TRBV9 and TRBJ2-3; D remains ambiguous. The CDR3 runs to 13 residues. Germline CDR1 and CDR2: SGDLS and YYNGEE. Trimming shortened V by 6 bases and J by 4 bases, and 12 bases separated the two germline ends. CDR3 protein: CASTPGSADTQYF. In DNA, the CDR3 is TGTGCCAGCACCCCCGGGTCCGCAGATACGCAGTATTTT.

V gene TRBV6-5 combines with J gene TRBJ2-5; 7 bases are a match to TRBD1. The J segment lost 3 bases and the V segment lost 0 bases, leaving 4 bases of the junction unmatched. The germline V gene encodes CDR1 MNHEY and CDR2 SVGAGI. The CDR3 totals 15 residues. The CDR3 sequence: CASSYSIQGEETQYF. CDR3 sequence (DNA): TGTGCCAGCAGTTACTCGATCCAGGGGGAAGAGACCCAGTACTTC.

The chain recombines TRBV5-1 with TRBJ1-1, with D tentatively TRBD1 (5 bases). The V gene lost 0 bases and the J gene lost 4 bases, with 7 bases spanning the gap. This CDR3 contains 13 residues. The germline CDR1 and CDR2 sequences are SGHRS and YFSETQ. CDR3 residues: CASSLVQGTEAFF. For the CDR3, the DNA is TGCGCCAGCAGCTTGGTTCAGGGCACTGAAGCTTTCTTT.

This clonotype showed up many times. Germline is not matched at one junction end, which may reflect a read error. The rearrangement uses TRBV27 and TRBJ2-3; a weak D match, TRBD2 (5 bases). The length of the CDR3 is 16 residues. Germline V lookup: CDR1 MNHEY, CDR2 SMNVEV (reference sequence). CDR3 sequence reads: CASSLWAGNEADTQYF. CDR3 nucleotide sequence: TGTGCCAGCAGCTTATGGGCGGGCAATGAGGCGGATACGCAGTATTTT.

V gene TRBV30 combines with J gene TRBJ2-4, with D uncertain. CDR1 is GTSNPN and CDR2 is SVGIG in the germline V gene (reference sequence). The CDR3 is 15 amino acids. V dropped 0 bases and J dropped 0 bases, with 9 bases sitting between them. The chain's CDR3 is CAWSVRQSAKNIQYF. The DNA for the CDR3 is TGTGCCTGGAGTGTACGGCAATCAGCCAAAAACATTCAGTACTTC. The whole variable domain, remainder taken from reference TRBV30 and TRBJ2-4, is SQTIHQWPATLVQPVGSPLSLECTVEGTSNPNLYWYRQAAGRGLQLLFYSVGIGQISSEVPQNLSASRPQDRQFILSSKKLLLSDSGFYLCAWSVRQSAKNIQYFGAGTRLSVL.

The V gene is TRBV5-1, the J gene TRBJ2-3, with TRBD2 identical over 9 bases. Losses at the gene ends were 0 bases for V and 2 bases for J; bases not matched to a gene: 7. The CDR3 sequence is 17 residues long. CDR1 is SGHRS, CDR2 YFSETQ, per germline. The CDR3 reads CASSLDRAGGPTDTQYF. For the CDR3, the DNA is TGCGCCAGCAGCTTGGATCGAGCGGGGGGCCCCACAGATACGCAGTATTTT.

This rearrangement joins TRBV7-9 to TRBJ1-4; the D is unclear. Trimming cost V 5 bases and J 6 bases, with 10 bases left between them. The CDR3 contains 13 residues. Germline CDR1 is SEHNR and CDR2 is FQNEAQ (reference sequence). The CDR3 DNA is TGTGCCAGCAGCCCACACGGCTATGAAAAACTGTTTTTT. Encoded protein: CASSPHGYEKLFF.

The sample holds a few counts of this clonotype. The genes are TRBV7-9 and TRBJ2-2; D is unclear. The CDR3 consists of 15 residues. Trimming stripped 5 bases from V and 0 bases from J, with 10 bases between. CDR1 is SEHNR, CDR2 FQNEAQ, per germline (reference sequence). The CDR3 nucleotides read TGTGCCAGCAGCGTAGTGCGGTCGAACACCGGGGAGCTGTTTTTT. Amino acid sequence: CASSVVRSNTGELFF.

This clonotype came up a few times. The genes are TRBV20-1 and TRBJ2-5; 7 bases match TRBD2. V dropped 0 bases and J dropped 1; count of bases not matched to a gene: 5. The length of the CDR3 is 15 residues. CDR1 DFQATT and CDR2 SNEGSKA come from the germline V gene (reference sequence). CDR3 DNA sequence: TGCAGTGCTAGAGATCCCAGGACTAGCCAAGAGACCCAGTACTTC. Protein product: CSARDPRTSQETQYF.

V is TRBV5-5 and J is TRBJ2-3; D ambiguous. Deletions cut 1 base from V and 0 bases from J, with 9 bases between. Germline-derived CDR1 and CDR2 are SGHKS and YYEKEE (reference sequence). This CDR3 contains 15 residues. DNA of the CDR3: TGTGCCAGCAGCTTGTATGTGAGAAGCACAGATACGCAGTATTTT. It is translated as CASSLYVRSTDTQYF.

The chain joins TRBV15 to TRBJ1-4; weak D call: TRBD1 (6 bases). The V end was cut by 9 bases, the J end by 4 bases, with 12 bases between. The CDR3 sequence is 13 residues long. Germline values: CDR1 LNHNV, CDR2 YYDKDF (reference sequence). CDR3 loop: CATRQVDNEKLFF. CDR3 coding DNA: TGTGCCACTCGACAGGTTGATAATGAAAAACTGTTTTTT.

About this clonotype itself: Germline is not matched at one junction end, which may reflect a read error. The chain employs TRBV7-2 and TRBJ2-7; TRBD2 agrees at 11 bases. CDR3 length: 17 residues. Germline assignment: CDR1 SGHTA and CDR2 FQGNSA. The CDR3 spells CASSLNSGGAFMYEQYF. As DNA, the CDR3 is TGTGCCAGCAGCTTAAATAGCGGGGGGGCCTTTATGTACGAGCAATACTTC.

This clonotype was detected ten times or more. The chain is built from TRBV6-5 and TRBJ2-5; perhaps TRBD1 as D (6 bases). Germline CDR1 is MNHEY and CDR2 is SVGAGI. The CDR3 loop spans 16 amino acids. V lost 5 bases to trimming and J lost 5 bases, with 21 bases between them. CDR3 nucleotide sequence: TGTGCCAGCAGTCGCGGGTATAACAGGGCAGGCGAGACCCAGTACTTC. Its translation: CASSRGYNRAGETQYF.

The chain has TRBV7-6 and TRBJ2-7; possible D gene TRBD2, 5 bases. Between the trimmed V and J ends, which lost 4 bases and 4 bases, there was a span of 23 bases. Germline CDR1 is SGHVS and CDR2 is FNYEAQ. This CDR3 is built from 17 residues. The CDR3 loop reads CASSSTDFSGGSYEQYF. DNA of the CDR3: TGTGCCAGCAGCTCAACTGACTTTTCCGGTGGGAGTTACGAGCAGTACTTC. The variable domain in full, completed from reference TRBV7-6 and TRBJ2-7, reads GAGVSQSPRYKVTKRGQDVALRCDPISGHVSLYWYRQALGQGPEFLTYFNYEAQQDKSGLPNDRFSAERPEGSISTLTIQRTEQRDSAMYRCASSSTDFSGGSYEQYFGPGTRLTVT.

V is TRBV12-3 or TRBV12-4 and J is TRBJ2-5; D might be TRBD1 or TRBD2, each matching 5 bases. Trimming shortened V by 2 bases and J by 7 bases, and 14 bases separated the two germline ends. The CDR3 consists of 14 residues. CDR3 in amino acids: CASSLQARGVTQYF. The CDR3 bases are TGTGCCAGCAGTTTACAGGCGAGAGGGGTGACCCAGTACTTC.

The rearrangement uses TRBV7-2 and TRBJ2-3, with no clear D. Looked up from germline, CDR1 is SGHTA and CDR2 is FQGNSA. V was trimmed by 5 bases and J by 3 bases, leaving 9 bases between them. The CDR3 extends over 13 amino acids. CDR3 sequence reads: CASSNSETDTQYF. CDR3 coding DNA: TGTGCCAGCAGCAACTCAGAGACAGATACGCAGTATTTT.

At least ten counts were recorded for this clonotype. V and J are TRBV3-1 and TRBJ2-7; weak D call: TRBD2 (6 bases). V shed 4 bases and J shed 9 bases, with 16 bases lying between them. The germline V gene encodes CDR1 LGHDT and CDR2 YNNKEL (reference sequence). The CDR3 runs 13 residues. This CDR3 reads CASSLASESGQYF. In nucleotides, the CDR3 is TGTGCCAGCAGCCTGGCTAGCGAATCTGGGCAGTACTTC.

The table lists this clonotype with many counts. The chain links TRBV7-9 to TRBJ2-1, with unresolved D. Trimming took off 3 bases at V and 0 bases at J, with 6 bases between the two ends. This CDR3 region has 14 residues. In germline, CDR1 is SEHNR, CDR2 FQNEAQ (reference sequence). The CDR3 here is CASSFSTSYNEQFF. For the CDR3, the DNA is TGTGCCAGCAGCTTCAGCACCTCCTACAATGAGCAGTTCTTC.

This clonotype came up many times. CDR3 nucleotide sequence: TGTGCCAGCAGCCGAGTGGTAGCGGAATTTCGCTCAGGCGGGAACATTCAGTACTTC. Amino acids: CASSRVVAEFRSGGNIQYF. The rearrangement uses TRBV7-9 and TRBJ2-4, with TRBD2 as a possible D gene (6 bases). This CDR3 contains 19 residues. The V end lost 5 bases, the J end lost 7 bases, and 30 bases lay between the germline ends. CDR1 is SEHNR, CDR2 FQNEAQ, per germline (reference sequence).